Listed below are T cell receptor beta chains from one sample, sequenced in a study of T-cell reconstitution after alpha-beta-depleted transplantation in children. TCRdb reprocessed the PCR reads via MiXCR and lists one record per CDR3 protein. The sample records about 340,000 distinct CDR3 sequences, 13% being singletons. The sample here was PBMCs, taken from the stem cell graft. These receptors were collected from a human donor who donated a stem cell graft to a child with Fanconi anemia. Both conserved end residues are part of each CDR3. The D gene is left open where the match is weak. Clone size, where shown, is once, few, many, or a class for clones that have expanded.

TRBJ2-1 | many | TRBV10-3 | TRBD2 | CAISVASGGYNEQFF | TGTGCCATCAGTGTTGCTAGCGGGGGATACAATGAGCAGTTCTTC
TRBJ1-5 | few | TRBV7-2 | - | CASSPKKGSNQPQHF | TGTGCCAGCAGCCCGAAAAAGGGCAGCAATCAGCCCCAGCATTTT
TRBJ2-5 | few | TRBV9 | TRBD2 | CASSVGLAGGNIQETQYF | TGTGCCAGCAGCGTAGGTCTAGCGGGGGGAAACATACAAGAGACCCAGTACTTC
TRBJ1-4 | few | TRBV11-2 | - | CASSLGLINEKLFF | TGTGCCAGCAGCTTGGGACTTATTAATGAAAAACTGTTTTTT
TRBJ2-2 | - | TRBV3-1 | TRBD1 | CASSLQGKYTGELFF | TGTGCCAGCAGCTTACAGGGGAAATACACCGGGGAGCTGTTTTTT
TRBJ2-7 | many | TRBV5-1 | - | CASRDGPYEQYF | TGCGCCAGCAGGGACGGACCCTACGAGCAGTACTTC
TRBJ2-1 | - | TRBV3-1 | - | CASSQVDGHYNEQFF | TGTGCCAGCAGCCAAGTGGACGGTCACTACAATGAGCAGTTCTTC
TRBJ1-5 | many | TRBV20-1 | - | CSARGPNQPQHF | TGCAGTGCTAGAGGCCCTAATCAGCCCCAGCATTTT
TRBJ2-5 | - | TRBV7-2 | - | CASAGGGAEETQYF | TGTGCCAGCGCTGGGGGGGGGGCCGAGGAGACCCAGTACTTC
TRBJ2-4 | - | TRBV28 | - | CASRLHRVAIQYF | TGTGCCAGCAGGTTACACAGGGTGGCGATTCAGTACTTC
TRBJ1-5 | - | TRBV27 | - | CASSPTGFNQPQHF | TGTGCCAGCAGCCCGACGGGGTTCAATCAGCCCCAGCATTTT
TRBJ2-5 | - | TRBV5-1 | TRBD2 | CASNSGGGETQYF | TGCGCCAGCAACAGCGGGGGAGGAGAGACCCAGTACTTC
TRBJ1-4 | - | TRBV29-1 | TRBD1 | CSVTARTGNQKLFF | TGCAGCGTTACGGCCCGGACAGGGAATCAAAAACTGTTTTTT
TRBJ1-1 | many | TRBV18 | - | CASSPTGSNTEAFF | TGTGCCAGCTCACCTACAGGGTCCAACACTGAAGCTTTCTTT
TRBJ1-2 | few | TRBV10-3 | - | CAISELSGVRDGYTF | TGTGCCATCAGTGAACTATCAGGGGTCAGGGATGGCTACACCTTC
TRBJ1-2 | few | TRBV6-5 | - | CASSYQSRDLSNYGYTF | TGTGCCAGCAGTTACCAATCCCGAGACCTATCTAACTATGGCTACACCTTC
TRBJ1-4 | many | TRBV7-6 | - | CASSLGTGNEKLFF | TGTGCCAGCAGCTTGGGGACGGGGAATGAAAAACTGTTTTTT
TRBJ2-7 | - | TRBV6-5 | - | CASSYQGTYEQYF | TGTGCCAGCAGTTATCAGGGTACCTACGAGCAGTACTTC
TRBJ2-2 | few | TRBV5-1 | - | CASRQGNTGELFF | TGCGCCAGCAGACAGGGAAACACCGGGGAGCTGTTTTTT
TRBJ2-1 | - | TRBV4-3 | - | CVSSQLSLDNEQFF | TGCGTCAGCAGCCAACTCTCCCTTGACAATGAGCAGTTCTTC
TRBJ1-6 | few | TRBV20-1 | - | CSAFPPGRMNSPLHF | TGCAGTGCTTTTCCTCCGGGACGGATGAATTCACCCCTCCACTTT
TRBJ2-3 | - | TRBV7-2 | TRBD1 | CASSSGQLYTDTQYF | TGTGCCAGCAGCTCGGGACAGCTCTACACAGATACGCAGTATTTT
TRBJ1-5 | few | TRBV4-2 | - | CASSQDSSRSNQPQHF | TGTGCCAGCAGCCAAGATAGTTCCCGGAGCAATCAGCCCCAGCATTTT
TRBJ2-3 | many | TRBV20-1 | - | CSARSGTDTQYF | TGCAGTGCTAGATCCGGAACAGATACGCAGTATTTT
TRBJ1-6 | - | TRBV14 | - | CASSQELGGHSPLHF | TGTGCCAGCAGCCAAGAACTGGGGGGCCATTCACCCCTCCACTTT
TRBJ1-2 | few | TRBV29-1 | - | CSVPEWTETLYGYTF | TGCAGCGTTCCCGAATGGACGGAAACCCTATATGGCTACACCTTC
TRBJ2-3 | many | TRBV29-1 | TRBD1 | CSVGTGENTQYF | TGCAGCGTCGGGACAGGGGAAAATACGCAGTATTTT
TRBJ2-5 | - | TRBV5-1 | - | CASTPALEGETQYF | TGCGCCAGCACTCCGGCCCTGGAGGGAGAGACCCAGTACTTC
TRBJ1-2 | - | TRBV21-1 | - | CASSPGPFDGYTF | TGTGCCAGCAGTCCCGGGCCTTTCGATGGCTACACCTTC
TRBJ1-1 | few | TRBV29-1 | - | CSASSRDGLEAFF | TGCAGCGCCTCTTCCCGGGACGGCCTTGAAGCTTTCTTT
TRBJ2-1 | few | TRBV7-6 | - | CASSLFFGTVSYNEQFF | TGTGCCAGCAGCTTATTCTTCGGCACGGTCTCCTACAATGAGCAGTTCTTC
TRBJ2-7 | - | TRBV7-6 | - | CASSPYEQYF | TGTGCCAGCAGCCCATACGAGCAGTACTTC
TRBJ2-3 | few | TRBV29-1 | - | CSVPKGTGSYTDTQYF | TGCAGCGTTCCCAAGGGAACAGGGAGCTACACAGATACGCAGTATTTT
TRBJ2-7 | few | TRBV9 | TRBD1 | CASSLSDRPLEQYF | TGTGCCAGCAGCCTTTCGGACAGGCCACTCGAGCAGTACTTC
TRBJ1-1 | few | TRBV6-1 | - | CASSRGREGEAFF | TGTGCCAGCAGTCGGGGCAGGGAAGGTGAAGCTTTCTTT
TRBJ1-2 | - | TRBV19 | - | CASSAPQQGGHGYTF | TGTGCCAGTAGTGCCCCGCAACAGGGAGGGCATGGCTACACCTTC
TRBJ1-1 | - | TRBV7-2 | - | CASSLAAAMNTEAFF | TGTGCCAGCAGCTTAGCGGCGGCGATGAACACTGAAGCTTTCTTT
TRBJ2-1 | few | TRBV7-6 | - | CASSSGGGLSSYNEQFF | TGTGCCAGCAGCTCCGGGGGAGGACTTAGCTCCTACAATGAGCAGTTCTTC
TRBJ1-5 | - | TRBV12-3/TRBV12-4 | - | CASSLQGSGNQPQHF | TGTGCCAGCAGTCTACAGGGAAGTGGCAATCAGCCCCAGCATTTT
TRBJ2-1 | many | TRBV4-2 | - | CASSQVRGREQFF | TGTGCCAGCAGCCAAGTCCGTGGGCGTGAGCAGTTCTTC
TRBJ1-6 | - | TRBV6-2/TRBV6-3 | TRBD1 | CASSYGTDAPLHF | TGTGCCAGCAGTTACGGGACAGACGCACCCCTCCACTTT
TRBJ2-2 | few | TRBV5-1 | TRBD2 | CASTARGEPNTGELFF | TGCGCCAGCACCGCGCGGGGGGAACCGAACACCGGGGAGCTGTTTTTT
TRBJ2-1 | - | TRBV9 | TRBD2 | CASSVEARLRGDNEQFF | TGTGCCAGCAGCGTAGAGGCCCGACTACGGGGGGACAATGAGCAGTTCTTC
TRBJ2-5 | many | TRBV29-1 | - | CSVEDGNGYQETQYF | TGCAGCGTTGAAGATGGTAACGGGTACCAAGAGACCCAGTACTTC
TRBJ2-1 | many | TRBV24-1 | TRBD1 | CATSDPTGGGGNEQFF | TGTGCCACCAGTGACCCGACAGGGGGCGGTGGAAATGAGCAGTTCTTC
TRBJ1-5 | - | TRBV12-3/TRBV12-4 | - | CASSRAPGGNQPQHF | TGTGCCAGCAGCCGGGCTCCCGGAGGCAATCAGCCCCAGCATTTT
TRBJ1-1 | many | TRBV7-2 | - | CASSLIQTEAFF | TGTGCCAGCAGCCTAATACAGACAGAAGCTTTCTTT
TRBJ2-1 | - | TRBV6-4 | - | CASSREGGLNNEQFF | TGTGCCAGCAGTCGAGAGGGGGGACTTAACAATGAGCAGTTCTTC
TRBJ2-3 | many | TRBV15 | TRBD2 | CATSRLAGGTDTQYF | TGTGCCACCAGCCGACTAGCGGGGGGAACAGATACGCAGTATTTT
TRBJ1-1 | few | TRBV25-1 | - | CASSEGGGTEAFF | TGTGCCAGCAGTGAAGGGGGGGGCACTGAAGCTTTCTTT
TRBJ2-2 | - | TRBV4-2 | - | CASSQQTNTGELFF | TGTGCCAGCAGCCAACAAACGAACACCGGGGAGCTGTTTTTT
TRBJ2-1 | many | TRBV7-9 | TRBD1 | CASSKGDSSYNEQFF | TGTGCCAGCAGCAAGGGGGACAGCAGTTACAATGAGCAGTTCTTC
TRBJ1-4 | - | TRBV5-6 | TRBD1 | CASSSDRVHEKLFF | TGTGCCAGCAGCTCGGACAGGGTACATGAAAAACTGTTTTTT
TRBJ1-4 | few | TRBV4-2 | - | CASSQDSTGTEKLFF | TGTGCCAGCAGCCAAGATTCCACAGGAACTGAAAAACTGTTTTTT
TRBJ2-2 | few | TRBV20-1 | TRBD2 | CSARGWGLGFTGELFF | TGCAGTGCTAGAGGATGGGGACTAGGTTTTACCGGGGAGCTGTTTTTT
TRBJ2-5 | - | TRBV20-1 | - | CSASDGEETQYF | TGCAGTGCTAGCGACGGGGAAGAGACCCAGTACTTC
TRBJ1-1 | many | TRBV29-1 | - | CSVGEGNTEAFF | TGCAGCGTTGGAGAGGGGAACACTGAAGCTTTCTTT